This TCR beta chain came from a study of T-cell reconstitution after alpha-beta-depleted transplantation in children. General study points: About two months after transplant, alpha-beta T cells reportedly came from several hundred expanded graft clones. Most T-cell counts and diversity one year after the transplant came from T cells that were newly produced. Some patients' high day-60 TCRbeta diversity was traced to surviving recipient T cells and thymic progenitors.

The library targeted TCRbeta and was prepared with unique molecular identifiers. TCRdb re-analysed the PCR reads in MiXCR, keeping a single row per CDR3 protein. The sample shows about a million distinct CDR3 sequences, roughly 31% of them seen only once. V was pared by 1 base and J by 10 bases, with 14 bases of the junction left unmatched. Germline values: CDR1 SGHRS, CDR2 YFSETQ. CDR3 length equals 17 residues. This clonotype was observed a handful of times. Its antigen is undetermined. The receptor was derived from a boy under two years old who had a stem cell transplant for SCID, so the T cells may come from the graft donor. The V and J genes are TRBV5-1 and TRBJ2-1; 10 bases line up with TRBD2. This specimen was PBMCs, mostly from graft donor cells, taken 360 days after TCRalphabeta/CD19-depleted stem cell transplant. The CDR3 sequence is CASSLSPLAGSLLEQFF. DNA of the CDR3: TGCGCCAGCAGCTTGAGCCCACTAGCGGGGAGCCTCTTGGAGCAGTTCTTC.